This T cell receptor beta chain stems from a study of siplizumab effects on memory and regulatory T cells. V was shortened by 3 bases and J by 2 bases, with 10 bases between the two germline ends. CDR1 is MDHEN and CDR2 is SYDVKM in the germline V gene. CDR3 length: 14 residues. About this clone: Its antigen is not known.

Study results and caveats: Proliferating siplizumab-cultured Tregs lacked confirmed suppressive function.

Sequencing was performed with immunoSEQ multiplex PCR; in TCRdb, only in-frame clones are kept and a portion is missing. The table shows about 87,000 clones, with 80% to 90% occurring only once. The receptor was derived from a human donor in good health. The chain employs TRBV28 and TRBJ1-2; possible D gene TRBD1, 5 bases. Material for sequencing was CD4+ T cells sorted from blood. In DNA form, the CDR3 reads TGTGCCAGCAGTTTTCGGGGACTCAACTATGGCTACACCTTC. This translates into CASSFRGLNYGYTF.